The sequence of this TCR beta chain was determined in a study of shared clonotypes between healthy human individuals. About the study: Researchers assigned three CD4 naive, three CD4 memory, two CD8 naive and one CD8 memory plate to each donor. Overall study findings and caveats: An anticipated effect of sequencing depth on clonotype sharing among donors was recognized. Of the naive CD4 clonotypes, about 5% were shared across a few donors.

This CDR3 comprises 13 residues. V lost 6 bases, J lost 3 bases, and 12 bases lay in between. Germline lookup yields CDR1 MNHEY and CDR2 SVGAGI. As regards this clone: Its antigen is unidentified.

On sorted subsets, replicate PCRs used approximately 200 ng DNA, or roughly 30,000 T cell genomes. Assay: immunoSEQ multiplex PCR; the TCRdb copy retains only in-frame clones and omits some. Among 2 million to 2.5 million clones listed, roughly 94% were seen once. Sequenced input: naive CD4+ T cells sorted from blood. Sample subset: CD45RA+ positively selected. J is TRBJ2-7 and V is TRBV6-5, with D possibly being TRBD2 (6 bases). The origin of this receptor is a man aged 18 to 35 in good health. The CDR3 loop is CASRRGRNYEQYF. CDR3 in DNA: TGTGCCAGCAGGCGGGGCAGGAACTACGAGCAGTACTTC.